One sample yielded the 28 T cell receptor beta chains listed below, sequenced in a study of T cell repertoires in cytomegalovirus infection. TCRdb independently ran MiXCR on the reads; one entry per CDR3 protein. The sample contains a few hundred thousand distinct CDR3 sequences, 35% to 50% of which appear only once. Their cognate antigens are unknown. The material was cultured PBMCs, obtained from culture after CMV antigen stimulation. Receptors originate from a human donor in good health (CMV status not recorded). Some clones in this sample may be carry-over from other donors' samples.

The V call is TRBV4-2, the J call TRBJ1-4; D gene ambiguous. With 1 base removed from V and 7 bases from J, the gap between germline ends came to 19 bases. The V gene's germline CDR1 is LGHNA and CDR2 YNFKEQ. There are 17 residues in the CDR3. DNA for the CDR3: TGTGCCAGCAGCCAAGTGGGCTTGACCGGAGGAGCTGAAAAACTGTTTTTT. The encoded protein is CASSQVGLTGGAEKLFF.

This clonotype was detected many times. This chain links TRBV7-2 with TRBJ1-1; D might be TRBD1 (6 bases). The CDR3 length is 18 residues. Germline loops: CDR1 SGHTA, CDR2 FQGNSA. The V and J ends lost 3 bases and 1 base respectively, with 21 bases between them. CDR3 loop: CASSFRPRPGAWNTEAFF. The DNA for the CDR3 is TGTGCCAGCAGCTTCCGACCGCGCCCAGGGGCTTGGAACACTGAAGCTTTCTTT.

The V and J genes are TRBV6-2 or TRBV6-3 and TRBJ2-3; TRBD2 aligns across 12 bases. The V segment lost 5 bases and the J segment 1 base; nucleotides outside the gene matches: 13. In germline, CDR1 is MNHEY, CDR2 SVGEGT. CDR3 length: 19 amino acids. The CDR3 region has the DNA TGTGCCAGCAGTCGACCCCTGAGCCTAGCGGGAGGGCGCACAGATACGCAGTATTTT. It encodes CASSRPLSLAGGRTDTQYF.

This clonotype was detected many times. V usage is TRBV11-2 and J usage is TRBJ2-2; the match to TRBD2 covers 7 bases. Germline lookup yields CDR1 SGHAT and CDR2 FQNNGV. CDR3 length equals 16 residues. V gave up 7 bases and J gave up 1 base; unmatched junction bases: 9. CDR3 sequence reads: CASNPERDWNTGELFF. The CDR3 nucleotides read TGTGCCAGCAACCCTGAGCGGGATTGGAACACCGGGGAGCTGTTTTTT.

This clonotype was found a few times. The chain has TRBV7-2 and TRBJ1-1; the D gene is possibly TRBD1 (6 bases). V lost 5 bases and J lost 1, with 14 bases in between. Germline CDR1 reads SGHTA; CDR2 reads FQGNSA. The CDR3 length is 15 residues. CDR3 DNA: TGTGCCAGCAGCAGACGACAGGAATCGAACACTGAAGCTTTCTTT. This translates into CASSRRQESNTEAFF.

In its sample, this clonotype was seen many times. CDR3 region: CASRLNTEAFF. In DNA, the CDR3 is TGTGCCAGCAGGTTGAACACTGAAGCTTTCTTT. This sequence joins TRBV6-1 and TRBJ1-1; D is uncertain. Trimming pared 6 bases from V and 0 bases from J, leaving 2 bases between. Germline loops: CDR1 MNHNS, CDR2 SASEGT. The CDR3 is 11 amino acids.

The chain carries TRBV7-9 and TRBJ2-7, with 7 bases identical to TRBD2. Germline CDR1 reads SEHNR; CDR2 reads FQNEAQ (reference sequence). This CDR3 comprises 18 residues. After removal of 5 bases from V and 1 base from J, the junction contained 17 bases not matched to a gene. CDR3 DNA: TGTGCCAGCAGCACTTCCCGGGACTACAGTCGGGAGTCCTACGAGCAGTACTTC. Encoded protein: CASSTSRDYSRESYEQYF.

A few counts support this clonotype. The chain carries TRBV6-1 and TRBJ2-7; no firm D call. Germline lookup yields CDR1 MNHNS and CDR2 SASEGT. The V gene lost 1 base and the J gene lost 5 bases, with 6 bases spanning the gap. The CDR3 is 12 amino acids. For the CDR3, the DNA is TGTGCCAGCAGTGAAGTCCCCAACGAGCAGTACTTC. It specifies CASSEVPNEQYF.

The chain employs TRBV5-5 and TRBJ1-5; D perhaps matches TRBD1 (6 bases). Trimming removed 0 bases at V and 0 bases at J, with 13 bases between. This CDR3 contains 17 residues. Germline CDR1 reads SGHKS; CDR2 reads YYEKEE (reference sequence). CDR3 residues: CASSLAWDTLSNQPQHF. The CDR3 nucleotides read TGTGCCAGCAGCTTGGCATGGGACACACTTAGCAATCAGCCCCAGCATTTT.

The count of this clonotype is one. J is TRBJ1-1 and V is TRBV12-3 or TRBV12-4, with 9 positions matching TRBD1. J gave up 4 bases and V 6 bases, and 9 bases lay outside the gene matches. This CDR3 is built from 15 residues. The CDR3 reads CASRDRGGISTEAFF. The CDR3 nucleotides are TGTGCCAGCAGGGACAGGGGAGGTATTTCCACTGAAGCTTTCTTT.

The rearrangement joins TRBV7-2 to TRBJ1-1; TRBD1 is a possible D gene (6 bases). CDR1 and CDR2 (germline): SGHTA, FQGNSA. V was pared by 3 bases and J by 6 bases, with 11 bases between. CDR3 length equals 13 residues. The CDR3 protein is CASSFRTGSEAFF. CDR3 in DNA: TGTGCCAGCAGCTTTCGCACAGGGTCTGAAGCTTTCTTT.

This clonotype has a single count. The CDR3, as DNA: TGTGCCAGCAGTTTTACGACAGGGCGAGGGGACACTGAAGCTTTCTTT. Its protein product is CASSFTTGRGDTEAFF. The V call is TRBV27, the J call TRBJ1-1; 7 bases fit TRBD1. Germline loops: CDR1 MNHEY, CDR2 SMNVEV (reference sequence). The V segment lost 3 bases and the J segment 3 bases; nucleotides outside the gene matches: 10. The CDR3 is made up of 16 amino acids.

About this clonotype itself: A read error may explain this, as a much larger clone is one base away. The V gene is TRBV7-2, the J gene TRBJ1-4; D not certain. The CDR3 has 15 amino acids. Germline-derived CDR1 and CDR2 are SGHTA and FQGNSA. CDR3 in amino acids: CASSIRGRMNEKLLF. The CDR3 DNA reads TGTGCCAGCAGCATTAGAGGCAGGATGAATGAAAAACTGCTTTTT.

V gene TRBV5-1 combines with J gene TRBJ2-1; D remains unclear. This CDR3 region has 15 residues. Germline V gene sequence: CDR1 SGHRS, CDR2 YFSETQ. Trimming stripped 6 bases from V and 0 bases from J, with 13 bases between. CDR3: CASNQEPSSYNEQFF. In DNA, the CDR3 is TGCGCCAGCAATCAGGAACCTAGCTCCTACAATGAGCAGTTCTTC.

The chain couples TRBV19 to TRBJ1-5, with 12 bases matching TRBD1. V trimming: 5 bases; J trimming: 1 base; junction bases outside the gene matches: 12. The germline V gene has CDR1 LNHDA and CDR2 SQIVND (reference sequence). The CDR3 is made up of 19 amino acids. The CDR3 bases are TGTGCCAGTAGTTCGGGGACAGGGGGCTTGATGGGCAGCAATCAGCCCCAGCATTTT. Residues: CASSSGTGGLMGSNQPQHF.

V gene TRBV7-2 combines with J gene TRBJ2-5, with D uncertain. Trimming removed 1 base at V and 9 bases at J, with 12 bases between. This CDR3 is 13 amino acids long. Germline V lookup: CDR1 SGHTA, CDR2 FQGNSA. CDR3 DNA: TGTGCCAGCAGCTTAGGGGGTAGGGCGTCCCAGTACTTC. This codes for CASSLGGRASQYF.

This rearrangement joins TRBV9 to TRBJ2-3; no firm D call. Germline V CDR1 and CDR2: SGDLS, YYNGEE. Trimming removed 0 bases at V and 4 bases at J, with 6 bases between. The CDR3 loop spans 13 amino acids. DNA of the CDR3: TGTGCCAGCAGCGTAGGAATCCCAGATACGCAGTATTTT. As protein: CASSVGIPDTQYF. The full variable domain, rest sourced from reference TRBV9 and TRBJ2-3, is DSGVTQTPKHLITATGQRVTLRCSPRSGDLSVYWYQQSLDQGLQFLIQYYNGEERAKGNILERFSAQQFPDLHSELNLSSLELGDSALYFCASSVGIPDTQYFGPGTRLTVL.

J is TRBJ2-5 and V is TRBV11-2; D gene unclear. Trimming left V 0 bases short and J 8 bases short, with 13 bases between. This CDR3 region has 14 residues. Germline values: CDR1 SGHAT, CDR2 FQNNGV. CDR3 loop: CASSLDPLLRTQYF. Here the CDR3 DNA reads TGTGCCAGCAGCTTAGATCCGCTACTCCGAACCCAGTACTTC.

This chain's CDR3 is CASSSGPDHTEAFF. DNA for the CDR3: TGTGCCAGCAGTTCCGGCCCGGACCACACTGAAGCTTTCTTT. The chain combines TRBV5-4 with TRBJ1-1; D unresolved. Between the trimmed V and J ends, which lost 5 bases and 3 bases, there was a span of 14 bases. CDR1 and CDR2 (germline): SGHNT, YYREEE (reference sequence). The CDR3 sequence is 14 residues long.

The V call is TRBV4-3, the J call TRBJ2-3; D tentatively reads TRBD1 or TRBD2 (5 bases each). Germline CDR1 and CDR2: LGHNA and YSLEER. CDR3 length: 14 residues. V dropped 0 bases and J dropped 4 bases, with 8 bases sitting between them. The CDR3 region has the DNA TGCGCCAGCAGCCAAGAGGGACCGGCAGATACGCAGTATTTT. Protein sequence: CASSQEGPADTQYF.

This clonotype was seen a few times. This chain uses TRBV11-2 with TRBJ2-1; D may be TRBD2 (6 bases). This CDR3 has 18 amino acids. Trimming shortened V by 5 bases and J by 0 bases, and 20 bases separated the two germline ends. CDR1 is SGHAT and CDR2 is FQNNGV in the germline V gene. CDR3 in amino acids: CASSRAGGDSFSYNEQFF. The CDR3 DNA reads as TGTGCCAGCAGCCGAGCGGGCGGGGACTCCTTCTCCTACAATGAGCAGTTCTTC.

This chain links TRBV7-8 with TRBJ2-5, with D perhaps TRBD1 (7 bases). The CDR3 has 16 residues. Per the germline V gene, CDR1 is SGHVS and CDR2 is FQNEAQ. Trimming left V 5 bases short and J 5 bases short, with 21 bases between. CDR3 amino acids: CASSGYGGTEMETQYF. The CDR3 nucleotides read TGTGCCAGCAGCGGGTATGGCGGGACAGAAATGGAGACCCAGTACTTC.

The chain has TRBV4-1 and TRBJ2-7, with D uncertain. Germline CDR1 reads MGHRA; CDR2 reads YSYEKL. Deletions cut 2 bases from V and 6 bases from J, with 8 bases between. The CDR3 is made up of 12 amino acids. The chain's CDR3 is CASSQRVGEQYF. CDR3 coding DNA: TGCGCCAGCAGCCAACGAGTTGGCGAGCAGTACTTC.

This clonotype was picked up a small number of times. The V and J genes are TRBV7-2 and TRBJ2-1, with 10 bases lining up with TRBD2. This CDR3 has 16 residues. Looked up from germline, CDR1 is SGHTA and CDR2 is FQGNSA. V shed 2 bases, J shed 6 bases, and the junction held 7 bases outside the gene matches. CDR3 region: CASSLWLAGAVNEQFF. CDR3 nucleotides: TGTGCCAGCAGCTTATGGCTAGCGGGGGCCGTCAATGAGCAGTTCTTC.

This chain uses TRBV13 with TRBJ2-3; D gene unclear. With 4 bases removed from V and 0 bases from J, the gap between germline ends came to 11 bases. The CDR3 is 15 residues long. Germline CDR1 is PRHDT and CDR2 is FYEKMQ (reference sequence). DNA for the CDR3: TGTGCCAGCAGCTCCCCTACGAGTAGCACAGATACGCAGTATTTT. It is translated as CASSSPTSSTDTQYF. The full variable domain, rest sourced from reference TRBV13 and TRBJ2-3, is AAGVIQSPRHLIKEKRETATLKCYPIPRHDTVYWYQQGPGQDPQFLISFYEKMQSDKGSIPDRFSAQQFSDYHSELNMSSLELGDSALYFCASSSPTSSTDTQYFGPGTRLTVL.

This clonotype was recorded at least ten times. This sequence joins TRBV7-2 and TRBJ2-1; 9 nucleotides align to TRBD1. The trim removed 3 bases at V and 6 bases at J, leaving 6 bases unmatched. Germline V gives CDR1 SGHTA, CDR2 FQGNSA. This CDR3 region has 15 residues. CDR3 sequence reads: CASSFDRDRANEQFF. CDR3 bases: TGTGCCAGCAGCTTTGACCGGGACAGGGCCAATGAGCAGTTCTTC.

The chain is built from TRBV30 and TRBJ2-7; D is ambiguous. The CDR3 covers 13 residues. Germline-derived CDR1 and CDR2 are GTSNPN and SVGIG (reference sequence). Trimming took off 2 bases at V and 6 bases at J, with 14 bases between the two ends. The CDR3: CAWSKGNPLEQYF. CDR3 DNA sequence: TGTGCCTGGAGTAAAGGGAACCCCCTCGAGCAGTACTTC.

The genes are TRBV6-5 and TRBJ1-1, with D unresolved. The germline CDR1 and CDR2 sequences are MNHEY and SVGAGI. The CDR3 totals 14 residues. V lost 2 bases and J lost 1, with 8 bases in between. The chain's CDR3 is CASSYAAENTEAFF. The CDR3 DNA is TGTGCCAGCAGTTACGCCGCAGAGAACACTGAAGCTTTCTTT.